This T cell receptor beta chain was sequenced for a study of patients and donors after allogeneic stem cell transplantation. MiXCR, applied by TCRdb to the RT-PCR reads, yields one record per CDR3 protein. Among about a million distinct CDR3 sequences listed, 15% to 20% were seen once. This clonotype has only a few counts. This CDR3 contains 13 residues. The germline V gene encodes CDR1 DFQATT and CDR2 SNEGSKA (reference sequence). V dropped 1 base and J dropped 5; count of bases not matched to a gene: 1. The sequenced material came from blood, either unsorted or a sorted T cell fraction (not recorded which). The receptor comes from a human donor who was either an allogeneic HSCT recipient or a stem cell or donor lymphocyte infusion donor (not recorded which). It is not recorded whose cells these are; they may come from a transplant donor. The chain joins TRBV20-1 to TRBJ1-3; 8 positions match TRBD1. CDR3 sequence: CSARGTGRNTIYF. The DNA of the CDR3 is TGCAGTGCTAGAGGGACAGGGCGAAACACCATATATTTT.